Listed here are 7 T cell receptor beta chains from one sample, sequenced in a study of shared clonotypes between healthy human individuals. Clones were sequenced by immunoSEQ multiplex PCR, and TCRdb holds only the in-frame ones, with some missing. The sample comprises more than 1.2 million clones, about 98.5% of which are singletons, and over 0.3% rests with the top ten. The specimen sequenced was naive CD4+ T cells sorted from blood. Subset in this sample: CD45RA+ positively selected. The receptors come from a man aged 30-40 years in good health.

The chain is built from TRBV5-4 and TRBJ2-3; D not certain. Germline CDR1 and CDR2: SGHNT and YYREEE (reference sequence). Trimming pared 1 base from V and 0 bases from J, leaving 9 bases between. There are 15 residues in the CDR3. The CDR3 loop is CASSLLRGSTDTQYF. The CDR3, as DNA: TGTGCCAGCAGCTTGCTTCGTGGTAGCACAGATACGCAGTATTTT. The variable domain in full, completed from reference TRBV5-4 and TRBJ2-3, reads ETGVTQSPTHLIKTRGQQVTLRCSSQSGHNTVSWYQQALGQGPQFIFQYYREEENGRGNFPPRFSGLQFPNYSSELNVNALELDDSALYLCASSLLRGSTDTQYFGPGTRLTVL.

V and J are TRBV14 and TRBJ2-7; D remains ambiguous. This CDR3 has 13 amino acids. The ends were cut back, 0 bases at V and 0 bases at J, with 3 bases in the middle. The germline V gene has CDR1 SGHDN and CDR2 FVKESK. This CDR3 is CASSQDLSYEQYF. DNA for the CDR3: TGTGCCAGCAGCCAAGACCTCTCCTACGAGCAGTACTTC.

The V gene is TRBV11-2, the J gene TRBJ2-7; 11 positions agree with TRBD2. The CDR3 contains 16 residues. V lost 6 bases to trimming and J lost 3 bases; unmatched junction nucleotides: 10. CDR1 SGHAT and CDR2 FQNNGV come from the germline V gene. CDR3 sequence: CASSKGLAEVHYEQYF. CDR3 DNA: TGTGCCAGCAGTAAGGGACTAGCGGAGGTACACTACGAGCAGTACTTC.

J is TRBJ2-1 and V is TRBV2; a possible D gene is TRBD1 (6 bases). V lost 6 bases and J lost 4, with 13 bases in between. CDR1 and CDR2 (germline): SNHLY, FYNNEI. The length of the CDR3 is 14 residues. In DNA, the CDR3 is TGTGCCAGCAGCGTCCGGACAGCATACAATGAGCAGTTCTTC. As protein: CASSVRTAYNEQFF.

J is TRBJ1-5 and V is TRBV27; D gene unclear. The CDR3 has 14 residues. CDR1 is MNHEY and CDR2 is SMNVEV in the germline V gene (reference sequence). V lost 3 bases and J 2 bases, leaving 8 bases between the germline ends. This chain's CDR3 is CASSLFVGNQPQHF. DNA of the CDR3: TGTGCCAGCAGTTTGTTTGTTGGCAATCAGCCCCAGCATTTT.

The rearrangement links TRBV6-5 to TRBJ2-2; D is undetermined. The V end lost 6 bases, the J end lost 6 bases, and 14 bases lay between the germline ends. The germline CDR1 and CDR2 sequences are MNHEY and SVGAGI. The CDR3 is made up of 14 amino acids. The CDR3 reads CASRPDPSSGELFF. As DNA, the CDR3 is TGTGCCAGCAGGCCTGACCCTAGTTCCGGGGAGCTGTTTTTT.

The chain carries TRBV5-4 and TRBJ2-3, with TRBD2 matching over 10 bases. V shed 4 bases, J shed 1 base, and the junction held 9 bases outside the gene matches. Germline V lookup: CDR1 SGHNT, CDR2 YYREEE (reference sequence). The CDR3 consists of 17 residues. The CDR3: CASSSPTSGRRTDTQYF. The DNA of the CDR3 is TGTGCCAGCAGCAGCCCGACTAGCGGGCGACGCACAGATACGCAGTATTTT.